The entry that follows covers one T cell receptor (beta chain) sequence. The data were obtained in a study of blood T cell repertoires in COVID-19. Study information: Sites in the United States, Italy and Spain provided acute and convalescent COVID-19 samples. The cDNA or gDNA used as material had been derived from T cells, B-cell-depleted T cells, or PBMCs.

V dropped 1 base and J dropped 9; count of bases not matched to a gene: 7. Germline CDR1 reads SGHTA; CDR2 reads FQGNSA. This CDR3 comprises 16 residues. Authors' processing steps: Nucleated cell counts were estimated from reference gene primer amplification. The method was immunoSEQ multiplex PCR; TCRdb's version includes in-frame clones alone and lacks a portion of them. D and trimming come from the DNA, and the V and J calls and clone size come from that table. Counted here are some 180,000 clones, 85% to 90% occurring once; the ten biggest clones make up roughly 2%. This chain joins TRBV7-2 and TRBJ2-1, with 12 bases that match TRBD2. This clonotype was sampled from a man in his fifties who had recovered from COVID-19. The sample taken for sequencing was peripheral blood. The CDR3 spells CASSLGGTSGWGEQFF. CDR3 nucleotide sequence: TGTGCCAGCAGCTTAGGAGGGACTAGCGGGTGGGGTGAGCAGTTCTTC.